These 32 T cell receptor beta chains were all obtained from the same sample, sequenced in a study of cytomegalovirus exposure and HLA in healthy donors. The primer mix had 60 Vbeta and 13 Jbeta primers. Only in-frame clones appear in the TCRdb table, and some are missing; sequencing was by immunoSEQ multiplex PCR. The data contain about 120,000 clones, over 8% of them seen just once; the ten biggest clones take up 3%. Input material: PBMCs. These receptors all come from a man between 25 and 39 years old in good health and CMV-seronegative.

The V call is TRBV27, the J call TRBJ2-4; 12 positions agree with TRBD1. CDR3 size: 14 residues. The V gene end was trimmed by 5 bases and the J gene end by 6 bases; junction bases not matched to a gene: 2. Germline V gene data show CDR1 as MNHEY and CDR2 as SMNVEV (reference sequence). CDR3 DNA: TGTGCCAGCAGTGGGGACAGGGGGCGAAACATTCAGTACTTC. It translates to CASSGDRGRNIQYF.

In its sample, this clone was seen a few times. J is TRBJ1-1 and V is TRBV15; D is perhaps TRBD1 (5 bases). The CDR3 sequence is 14 residues long. Looked up from germline, CDR1 is LNHNV and CDR2 is YYDKDF (reference sequence). Trimming stripped 0 bases from V and 6 bases from J, with 11 bases between. The CDR3 DNA follows: TGTGCCACCAGCAGAGATCTATCAGGGTCTGAAGCTTTCTTT. It encodes CATSRDLSGSEAFF.

This clone was observed a handful of times. The gene calls are TRBV4-1 and TRBJ2-5; D is unresolved. Per the germline V gene, CDR1 is MGHRA and CDR2 is YSYEKL. The V end lost 3 bases, the J end lost 5 bases, and 16 bases lay between the germline ends. This CDR3 spans 15 amino acids. CDR3 in DNA: TGCGCCAGCAGCCACCTGTCAACGACGCGGGAGACCCAGTACTTC. Residues: CASSHLSTTRETQYF.

V gene TRBV19 combines with J gene TRBJ2-7; 8 bases are a match to TRBD1. This CDR3 spans 15 amino acids. Germline V lookup: CDR1 LNHDA, CDR2 SQIVND (reference sequence). Trimming cost V 1 base and J 2 bases; bases outside gene matches: 4. CDR3 DNA: TGTGCCAGTAGTATAGGGACAGGGCAAACCTACGAGCAGTACTTC. This gives the protein CASSIGTGQTYEQYF.

This clone was picked up a small number of times. This chain uses TRBV5-6 with TRBJ1-6; D not resolved. CDR1 and CDR2 (germline): SGHDT, YYEEEE. There are 15 residues in the CDR3. The V gene lost 4 bases and the J gene lost 7 bases, with 15 bases spanning the gap. The CDR3 is CASSRHSGRNSPLHF. CDR3 in DNA: TGTGCCAGCAGCAGACACAGTGGGAGGAATTCACCCCTCCACTTT.

This clone was detected a few times. The chain recombines TRBV29-1 with TRBJ2-2, with 8 bases fitting TRBD2. The germline CDR1 and CDR2 sequences are SQVTM and ANQGSEA. V was pared by 3 bases and J by 7 bases, with 7 bases of the junction left unmatched. The CDR3 has 14 residues. CDR3 bases: TGCAGCGTTGACCCCCGGGGGGGCGGCGGGGAGCTGTTTTTT. Translation gives CSVDPRGGGGELFF.

V is TRBV6-1 and J is TRBJ1-1; 7 positions match TRBD1. The CDR3 length is 15 residues. Germline V lookup: CDR1 MNHNS, CDR2 SASEGT. V lost 7 bases and J lost 2; bases outside the gene matches: 10. CDR3 in amino acids: CASTLAWDSNTEAFF. CDR3 coding DNA: TGTGCCAGCACCCTCGCGTGGGACAGTAACACTGAAGCTTTCTTT.

The chain joins TRBV5-1 to TRBJ2-5, with 8 bases lining up with TRBD2. The V segment lost 2 bases and the J segment 3 bases; nucleotides outside the gene matches: 18. The CDR3 length is 19 residues. The germline CDR1 and CDR2 sequences are SGHRS and YFSETQ. The CDR3 DNA reads as TGCGCCAGCAGCTTAAAGCCCGCGGGGGGTCAGAGATATAAAGAGACCCAGTACTTC. This gives the protein CASSLKPAGGQRYKETQYF.

This clone has only a few counts. Other DNA sequences of this sample code for an identical CDR3. The J gene is TRBJ1-1, the V gene TRBV7-2; D gene uncertain. Germline CDR1 is SGHTA and CDR2 is FQGNSA. This CDR3 comprises 13 residues. V lost 1 base, J lost 1 base, and 4 bases lay in between. The CDR3 DNA sequence: TGTGCCAGCAGCTTAGACAGGAACACTGAAGCTTTCTTT. Encoded protein: CASSLDRNTEAFF.

This clone was found a few times. The J gene is TRBJ2-7, the V gene TRBV10-3; weak D call: TRBD1 (6 bases). The ends were cut back, 6 bases at V and 0 bases at J, with 15 bases in the middle. The germline V gene has CDR1 ENHRY and CDR2 SYGVKD. This CDR3 has 15 amino acids. The CDR3 coding sequence is TGTGCCATCAGCCGCGAACAGGGAAGCTCCTACGAGCAGTACTTC. It specifies CAISREQGSSYEQYF.

The V call is TRBV29-1, the J call TRBJ2-7; 8 bases align to TRBD1. This CDR3 has 12 amino acids. Trimming at V came to 6 bases and at J to 6 bases, leaving 7 bases not matched to a gene. Per germline, CDR1 SQVTM and CDR2 ANQGSEA. DNA for the CDR3: TGCAGCGTAAAAGGACAGGGAAGCGAGCAGTACTTC. Amino acid sequence: CSVKGQGSEQYF.

This clone was detected only a few times. The rearrangement links TRBV7-2 to TRBJ2-1; 7 bases agree with TRBD1. Trimming took 6 bases from V and 4 from J; bases not matched to a gene: 9. Germline lookup yields CDR1 SGHTA and CDR2 FQGNSA. The CDR3 contains 15 residues. The CDR3 region has the DNA TGTGCCAGCAGAAAAAGCCAGGGGGTTTACAATGAGCAGTTCTTC. Translated, it gives CASRKSQGVYNEQFF.

J is TRBJ1-2 and V is TRBV5-1; D unclear. CDR1 and CDR2 (germline): SGHRS, YFSETQ. The CDR3 runs 12 residues. Trimming took 2 bases from V and 4 from J, leaving 6 bases between them. The CDR3 nucleotides read TGCGCCAGCAGCTTAGAGGGCTATGGCTACACCTTC. It translates to CASSLEGYGYTF.

V usage is TRBV6-1 and J usage is TRBJ2-5; TRBD2 matches 11 bases. From germline, CDR1 is MNHNS and CDR2 SASEGT. V shed 6 bases, J shed 6 bases, and the junction held 9 bases outside the gene matches. This CDR3 spans 15 amino acids. The CDR3 spells CASRKLAGGPKTQYF. CDR3 nucleotide sequence: TGTGCCAGCAGAAAATTAGCGGGAGGGCCGAAGACCCAGTACTTC.

V and J are TRBV19 and TRBJ2-2, with 9 bases fitting TRBD2. The germline CDR1 and CDR2 sequences are LNHDA and SQIVND (reference sequence). There are 18 residues in the CDR3. Germline trimming cut 5 bases from V and 1 base from J; bases unmatched to any gene: 11. CDR3 protein: CASSPTPKTSGNTGELFF. The CDR3 DNA is TGTGCCAGTAGTCCTACCCCCAAGACTAGCGGGAACACCGGGGAGCTGTTTTTT.

The rearrangement joins TRBV19 to TRBJ2-7; perhaps TRBD1 as D (5 bases). This CDR3 comprises 16 residues. The germline CDR1 and CDR2 sequences are LNHDA and SQIVND (reference sequence). V was pared by 3 bases and J by 5 bases, with 20 bases between. This CDR3 reads CASSMRRQSTGDEQYF. The CDR3 coding sequence is TGTGCCAGTAGTATGAGGAGACAGTCCACCGGCGACGAGCAGTACTTC.

The rearrangement uses TRBV28 and TRBJ2-1; no clear D gene. The germline V and J ends were trimmed by 1 base and 13 bases, with 11 bases remaining between them. From germline, CDR1 is MDHEN and CDR2 SYDVKM. This CDR3 is built from 12 residues. The CDR3 loop is CASSLLAWPQFF. The CDR3 DNA sequence: TGTGCCAGCAGTTTATTGGCCTGGCCCCAGTTCTTC.

V usage is TRBV7-2 and J usage is TRBJ1-4; D ambiguous. Per the germline V gene, CDR1 is SGHTA and CDR2 is FQGNSA. V lost 1 base and J 0 bases, leaving 12 bases between the germline ends. CDR3 length: 17 residues. CDR3 amino acids: CASSLVDRDTTNEKLFF. Written as DNA, the CDR3 is TGTGCCAGCAGCTTAGTGGACCGGGATACAACTAATGAAAAACTGTTTTTT.

The chain uses TRBV5-6 and TRBJ2-7; 8 bases align to TRBD1. V shed 5 bases, J shed 5 bases, and the junction held 3 bases outside the gene matches. This CDR3 comprises 12 residues. Per the germline V gene, CDR1 is SGHDT and CDR2 is YYEEEE. The CDR3 region has the DNA TGTGCCAGCAGATCGGACAGGGACGAGCAGTACTTC. This sequence encodes CASRSDRDEQYF.

The table lists this clone with a few counts. The chain combines TRBV10-2 with TRBJ2-3, with D maybe TRBD1 (6 bases). Trimming left V 6 bases short and J 2 bases short, with 15 bases between. This CDR3 region has 15 residues. In germline, CDR1 is WSHSY, CDR2 SAAADI. In nucleotides, the CDR3 is TGCGCCAGCAGAGGAACTCGGACAGCCACAGATACGCAGTATTTT. Residues: CASRGTRTATDTQYF.

The chain uses TRBV7-9 and TRBJ2-7; TRBD1 might be the D (6 bases). Germline CDR1 reads SEHNR; CDR2 reads FQNEAQ (reference sequence). The CDR3 has 15 amino acids. V lost 3 bases, J lost 5 bases, and 17 bases lay in between. The CDR3 loop reads CASSFLSQGSDEQYF. Here the CDR3 DNA reads TGTGCCAGCAGCTTCCTATCCCAGGGGTCCGACGAGCAGTACTTC.

This clone occurred a few times. V and J are TRBV6-5 and TRBJ2-2; the match to TRBD1 covers 7 bases. The germline V gene encodes CDR1 MNHEY and CDR2 SVGAGI. The V gene end was trimmed by 6 bases and the J gene end by 1 base; junction bases not matched to a gene: 5. The CDR3 is 15 amino acids. The CDR3 bases are TGTGCCAGCAGCTTCGGGACAGAGAACACCGGGGAGCTGTTTTTT. Protein sequence: CASSFGTENTGELFF.

This clone was counted between two and nine times. V and J are TRBV5-6 and TRBJ1-5, with a weak D call TRBD1 (5 bases). This CDR3 is 13 amino acids long. With 4 bases removed from V and 9 bases from J, the gap between germline ends came to 14 bases. From germline, CDR1 is SGHDT and CDR2 YYEEEE. The CDR3 protein is CASSRGPELPQHF. In nucleotides, the CDR3 is TGTGCCAGCAGCAGGGGCCCCGAGCTGCCCCAGCATTTT.

This chain connects TRBV12-5 to TRBJ2-3, with TRBD2 matching 8 bases. V shed 2 bases, J shed 4 bases, and the junction held 2 bases outside the gene matches. This CDR3 spans 14 amino acids. Germline CDR1 and CDR2: LGHNT and FRNRAP. CDR3 DNA sequence: TGTGCTAGTGGTTTGCGGGGGGGCCCAGATACGCAGTATTTT. This sequence encodes CASGLRGGPDTQYF.

The chain employs TRBV6-1 and TRBJ1-2, with D maybe TRBD1 (6 bases). The V gene's germline CDR1 is MNHNS and CDR2 SASEGT. V shed 7 bases and J shed 4 bases, with 16 bases lying between them. The CDR3 loop spans 14 amino acids. As DNA, the CDR3 is TGTGCCAGCAACCAACCGCAGGGGACCTATGGCTACACCTTC. Translated: CASNQPQGTYGYTF.

This clone was observed a few times. This sequence joins TRBV29-1 and TRBJ2-7; no firm D call. V was clipped by 4 bases and J by 0 bases, with 7 bases between them. Germline-derived CDR1 and CDR2 are SQVTM and ANQGSEA. CDR3 size: 12 residues. The DNA of the CDR3 is TGCAGCGTTGCCCTAGACTCCTACGAGCAGTACTTC. Protein: CSVALDSYEQYF.

The table lists this clone with a few counts. V usage is TRBV19 and J usage is TRBJ2-5, with D unclear. V was cut by 3 bases and J by 0 bases, with 8 bases left in between. The CDR3 runs to 14 residues. Germline values: CDR1 LNHDA, CDR2 SQIVND (reference sequence). The DNA for the CDR3 is TGTGCCAGTAGTATTCTGGCAAACCAAGAGACCCAGTACTTC. The encoded protein is CASSILANQETQYF.

This clone has just a few counts. This rearrangement joins TRBV19 to TRBJ1-1; D gene unclear. This CDR3 has 13 residues. V lost 5 bases and J lost 1, with 8 bases in between. CDR1 is LNHDA, CDR2 SQIVND, per germline (reference sequence). DNA of the CDR3: TGTGCCAGTAGTCTGGGCCCGAACACTGAAGCTTTCTTT. Residues: CASSLGPNTEAFF.

The V and J genes are TRBV29-1 and TRBJ2-6, with D perhaps TRBD1 (6 bases). The CDR3 spans 16 residues. Trimming shortened V by 1 base and J by 0 bases, and 10 bases separated the two germline ends. Germline values: CDR1 SQVTM, CDR2 ANQGSEA. CDR3 amino acids: CSVEGGQTSGANVLTF. CDR3 nucleotides: TGCAGCGTTGAAGGAGGACAGACCTCTGGGGCCAACGTCCTGACTTTC. Together with reference TRBV29-1 and TRBJ2-6, the CDR3 gives the full variable domain: SAVISQKPSRDICQRGTSLTIQCQVDSQVTMMFWYRQQPGQSLTLIATANQGSEATYESGFVIDKFPISRPNLTFSTLTVSNMSPEDSSIYLCSVEGGQTSGANVLTFGAGSRLTVL.

This sequence joins TRBV4-2 and TRBJ2-1, with TRBD2 matching 15 bases. Germline CDR1 and CDR2: LGHNA and YNFKEQ. The CDR3 totals 16 residues. V dropped 4 bases and J dropped 6; count of bases not matched to a gene: 4. This chain's CDR3 is CASSPRTSGRANEQFF. The CDR3 DNA sequence: TGTGCCAGCAGCCCCCGGACTAGCGGGAGGGCCAATGAGCAGTTCTTC.

This clone was seen a few times. This chain links TRBV7-8 with TRBJ2-1, with 10 bases aligning to TRBD2. The CDR3 contains 17 residues. The J segment lost 5 bases and the V segment lost 1 base, leaving 8 bases of the junction unmatched. Germline V gene sequence: CDR1 SGHVS, CDR2 FQNEAQ. CDR3: CASSLEQTSGWDNEQFF. The CDR3 coding sequence is TGTGCCAGCAGCTTAGAGCAGACTAGCGGGTGGGACAATGAGCAGTTCTTC.

This chain joins TRBV7-9 and TRBJ2-1; D gene ambiguous. This CDR3 comprises 15 residues. V was pared by 8 bases and J by 2 bases, with 16 bases between. Germline-derived CDR1 and CDR2 are SEHNR and FQNEAQ (reference sequence). CDR3 sequence (DNA): TGTGCCAGCGTCAAGGCGGCCCTCACCTACAATGAGCAGTTCTTC. This sequence encodes CASVKAALTYNEQFF.